This T cell receptor beta chain was identified in a study of shared clonotypes between healthy human individuals. Study in general: Used for every donor were three CD4 naive, three CD4 memory, two CD8 naive and one CD8 memory plate. Study results and limitations: Unshared clonotypes carried lower generation probabilities than those common to all four donors. A handful of donors showed sharing of approximately 5% of naive CD4 clonotypes.

Repertoires were generated with immunoSEQ multiplex PCR, while TCRdb's copy carries only in-frame clones and drops some. The top ten clones hold around 1.7% of a sample with around 2.1 million clones, just over 90% of them seen once. Notes on this clone: Antigen specificity is unknown.

CD8 cells classed as naive were CD45RO-negative and positively selected for CCR7, excluding terminally differentiated effector memory CD45RA+ cells. All donors were healthy HIV-negative adults lacking recent acute infections or vaccinations. The V gene end was trimmed by 5 bases and the J gene end by 0 bases; junction bases not matched to a gene: 4. Germline CDR1 reads SGHTA; CDR2 reads FQGTGA. The CDR3 covers 14 residues. The source material was naive CD8+ T cells from PBMCs. The sequence came from a young man in good health. Some clones in this sample may be carry-over from other donors' samples. This sequence joins TRBV7-3 and TRBJ2-7; 7 positions agree with TRBD2. CDR3 sequence: CASSPSGVSYEQYF. CDR3 nucleotide sequence: TGTGCCAGCAGCCCTAGCGGAGTCTCCTACGAGCAGTACTTC.